Listed below are T cell receptor beta chains from one sample, sequenced in a study of T cells in Graves' hyperthyroidism and ophthalmopathy. TCRdb independently ran MiXCR on the multiplex PCR reads; one entry per CDR3 protein. The sample holds roughly 800,000 distinct CDR3 sequences, around 39% seen once. Sequencing used blood. The receptor source for this set is a young man with Graves' hyperthyroidism. CDR3s include the opening cysteine and the closing phenylalanine or tryptophan. The D gene is left open where the match is weak. Clone size is not always given. Where it is, it says once, few, many or a class for expanded clones.

>TRBJ1-2|NA|TRBV25-1|NA
CASPGTTTNYGYTF
TGTGCCAGCCCTGGGACCACGACTAACTATGGCTACACCTTC
>TRBJ2-5|TRBD2|TRBV5-6|NA
CASSLLTSGRSKTQYF
TGTGCCAGCAGCTTGCTGACTAGCGGGAGATCTAAGACCCAGTACTTC
>TRBJ1-1|NA|TRBV2|many
CASLGDATEAFF
TGTGCCAGCTTGGGAGACGCCACTGAAGCTTTCTTT
>TRBJ2-1|TRBD2|TRBV7-2|NA
CASRIQLAGENNEQFF
TGTGCCAGCCGGATCCAACTAGCGGGAGAGAACAATGAGCAGTTCTTC
>TRBJ2-6|NA|TRBV6-4|NA
CASSPQISVANVLTF
TGTGCCAGCAGTCCACAGATCTCTGTGGCCAACGTCCTGACTTTC
>TRBJ2-6|TRBD1|TRBV11-2|NA
CASSNLRGSGANVLTF
TGTGCCAGCAGCAATCTCAGGGGGTCGGGGGCCAACGTCCTGACTTTC
>TRBJ1-2|NA|TRBV10-3|many
CAMQGTSYGYTF
TGTGCCATGCAGGGGACTTCCTATGGCTACACCTTC
>TRBJ2-7|TRBD2|TRBV7-6|NA
CASSSLAGGTREQYF
TGTGCCAGCAGCTCCTTAGCGGGGGGAACCCGCGAGCAGTACTTC
>TRBJ1-2|NA|TRBV29-1|NA
CSVLEEVGYGYTF
TGCAGCGTACTTGAGGAGGTTGGCTATGGCTACACCTTC
>TRBJ2-5|NA|TRBV15|many
CATGVGQETQYF
TGTGCCACCGGTGTCGGGCAAGAGACCCAGTACTTC
>TRBJ1-4|NA|TRBV9|many
CASSVGLPNEKLFF
TGTGCCAGCAGCGTAGGGTTACCTAATGAAAAACTGTTTTTT
>TRBJ2-5|TRBD2|TRBV7-8|many
CASSLAAGDSETQYF
TGTGCCAGCAGCCTGGCAGCGGGGGACTCAGAGACCCAGTACTTC
>TRBJ2-5|NA|TRBV12-3/TRBV12-4|few
CASSGPGMRQTQYF
TGTGCCAGCAGTGGTCCCGGGATGAGGCAGACCCAGTACTTC
>TRBJ2-7|TRBD2|TRBV5-1|NA
CASSLVSSGRYEQYF
TGCGCCAGCAGCTTGGTATCTAGCGGGCGCTACGAGCAGTACTTC
>TRBJ1-1|NA|TRBV6-5|many
CASSYSTVFF
TGTGCCAGCAGTTACTCGACGGTTTTCTTT
>TRBJ1-4|NA|TRBV14|few
CASSRGRDEKLFF
TGTGCCAGCAGCCGGGGGCGCGATGAAAAACTGTTTTTT
>TRBJ2-3|NA|TRBV29-1|NA
CSVLTPRLGTDTQYF
TGCAGCGTTCTAACCCCAAGACTAGGCACAGATACGCAGTATTTT
>TRBJ2-7|NA|TRBV7-2|NA
CASSYSMIQRGICYEQYF
TGTGCCAGCAGTTACTCGATGATTCAACGAGGGATTTGTTACGAGCAGTACTTC
>TRBJ2-5|NA|TRBV12-3/TRBV12-4|NA
CASSWDRGSETQYF
TGTGCCAGCAGTTGGGACCGGGGGTCAGAGACCCAGTACTTC
>TRBJ2-7|NA|TRBV25-1|many
CASSETLGQYF
TGTGCCAGCAGTGAAACATTAGGGCAGTACTTC
>TRBJ2-5|NA|TRBV7-2|NA
CASSPRLEETQHF
TGTGCCAGCAGCCCTCGACTAGAAGAGACCCAGCACTTC
>TRBJ2-7|NA|TRBV7-8|NA
CASSSAAMGGDEQYF
TGTGCCAGCAGCTCGGCCGCGATGGGGGGCGACGAGCAGTACTTC
>TRBJ2-5|NA|TRBV7-9|few
CASSLKVTLAQETQYF
TGTGCCAGCAGCTTAAAGGTGACTCTAGCCCAAGAGACCCAGTACTTC
>TRBJ1-5|NA|TRBV7-2|NA
CASSLDPNSNQPQHF
TGTGCCAGCAGCTTGGATCCCAATAGCAATCAGCCCCAGCATTTT
>TRBJ1-4|NA|TRBV9|many
CASSLTPMGNEKLFF
TGTGCCAGCAGCTTGACTCCAATGGGAAATGAAAAACTGTTTTTT
>TRBJ2-6|NA|TRBV9|NA
CASSVDPGAEAF
TGTGCCAGCAGCGTAGATCCAGGGGCTGAAGCTTTC
>TRBJ1-1|NA|TRBV10-2|NA
CASSGEGRAEAFF
TGCGCCAGCAGTGGGGAGGGCCGGGCTGAAGCTTTCTTT
>TRBJ1-5|NA|TRBV20-1|many
CSARGQHSNQPQHF
TGCAGTGCCAGGGGACAACATAGCAATCAGCCCCAGCATTTT
>TRBJ2-7|NA|TRBV12-3/TRBV12-4|NA
CASSLASVAGPYEQYF
TGTGCCAGCAGTTTAGCTTCAGTGGCGGGACCTTACGAGCAGTACTTC
>TRBJ2-7|NA|TRBV19|few
CASSLTQGISYEQYF
TGTGCCAGTAGTCTCACCCAGGGGATATCCTACGAGCAGTACTTC
>TRBJ1-5|NA|TRBV6-5|NA
CASSAQTQHF
TGTGCCAGCAGCGCTCAGACCCAGCATTTT
>TRBJ2-5|NA|TRBV7-2|NA
CASSPLKVGLQETQYF
TGTGCCAGCAGCCCGTTGAAAGTAGGACTGCAAGAGACCCAGTACTTC
>TRBJ1-2|NA|TRBV6-6|NA
CASRRAQGNGYTF
TGTGCCAGTAGAAGGGCCCAGGGGAATGGCTACACCTTC
>TRBJ1-4|NA|TRBV5-1|many
CASSLTATNEKLFF
TGTGCCAGCAGCCTGACAGCAACTAATGAAAAACTGTTTTTT
>TRBJ1-1|TRBD1|TRBV9|few
CASSPSVDRAEAFF
TGTGCCAGCAGCCCCAGCGTAGACAGGGCCGAAGCTTTCTTT
>TRBJ2-7|NA|TRBV2|NA
CASSPSPERVHEQYF
TGTGCCAGCAGTCCCTCTCCGGAAAGGGTCCACGAGCAGTACTTC
>TRBJ1-4|TRBD1|TRBV5-8|NA
CASSLEGTGVGKLFF
TGTGCCAGCAGCTTGGAGGGGACAGGCGTTGGAAAACTGTTTTTT
>TRBJ1-3|NA|TRBV7-2|NA
CARREAGVGYTIYF
TGTGCCCGCAGAGAGGCAGGGGTCGGCTACACCATATATTTT
>TRBJ1-1|NA|TRBV25-1|NA
CASSEVGPSSAEAFF
TGTGCCAGCAGTGAAGTGGGGCCTAGTAGCGCTGAAGCTTTCTTT
>TRBJ2-7|NA|TRBV9|few
CASSVASGGFSYEQYF
TGTGCCAGCAGCGTAGCCTCAGGGGGGTTCTCCTACGAGCAGTACTTC
>TRBJ1-1|NA|TRBV7-3|NA
CASSPLEGRTEAFF
TGTGCCAGCAGCCCCCTGGAGGGCCGCACTGAAGCTTTCTTT